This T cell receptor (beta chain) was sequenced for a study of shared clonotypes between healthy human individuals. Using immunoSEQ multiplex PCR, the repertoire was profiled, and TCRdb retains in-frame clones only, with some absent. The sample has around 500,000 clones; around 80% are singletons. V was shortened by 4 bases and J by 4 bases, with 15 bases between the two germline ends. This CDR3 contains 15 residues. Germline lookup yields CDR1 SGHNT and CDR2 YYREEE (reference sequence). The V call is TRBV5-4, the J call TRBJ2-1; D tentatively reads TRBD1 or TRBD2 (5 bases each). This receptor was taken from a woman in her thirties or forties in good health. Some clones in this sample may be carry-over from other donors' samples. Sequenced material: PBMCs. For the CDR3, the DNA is TGTGCCAGCAGCATCGGGACGGAGAAGTACAATGAGCAGTTCTTC. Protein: CASSIGTEKYNEQFF.